The 9 T cell receptor beta chains below come from one sample, sequenced in a study of OX40 agonist ivuxolimab in advanced cancers. Measured with immunoSEQ multiplex PCR; TCRdb has only the in-frame clones, and not every one. The repertoire holds around 54,000 clones, with 90% to 95% as singletons. The source material was CD4+ or CD8+ T cells sorted from blood, sampled in a trial of the OX40 agonist ivuxolimab. The receptor set was obtained from an adult with an advanced solid tumor such as melanoma, head and neck, liver or kidney cancer.

In nucleotides, the CDR3 is TGTGCCAGCAGCCCCGGGACTAGCGGGAGGGCCGGAGATACGCAGTATTTT. It translates to CASSPGTSGRAGDTQYF. The rearrangement links TRBV7-2 to TRBJ2-3; TRBD2 matches 16 bases. After removal of 5 bases from V and 5 bases from J, the junction contained 7 bases not matched to a gene. The CDR3 consists of 17 residues. Per the germline V gene, CDR1 is SGHTA and CDR2 is FQGNSA.

This chain uses TRBV6-5 with TRBJ2-7, with D perhaps matching TRBD2 (5 bases). This CDR3 is built from 13 residues. V was trimmed by 6 bases and J by 3 bases, leaving 12 bases between them. CDR1 is MNHEY and CDR2 is SVGAGI in the germline V gene. The CDR3 spells CASSLIRDYEQYF. The DNA for the CDR3 is TGTGCCAGCAGCCTCATCCGGGACTACGAGCAGTACTTC.

This clone was counted once. The V and J genes are TRBV19 and TRBJ2-1; 8 positions match TRBD2. The CDR3 totals 14 residues. Trimming cost V 2 bases and J 6 bases; bases outside gene matches: 3. In germline, CDR1 is LNHDA, CDR2 SQIVND (reference sequence). The CDR3 nucleotides read TGTGCCAGTAGTATACTAGCGGGCCCCAATGAGCAGTTCTTC. Its protein product is CASSILAGPNEQFF.

The V call is TRBV27, the J call TRBJ1-5; no definite D call. This CDR3 is built from 13 residues. Germline-derived CDR1 and CDR2 are MNHEY and SMNVEV (reference sequence). The V gene lost 4 bases and the J gene lost 0 bases, with 4 bases spanning the gap. CDR3 sequence: CASSSYSNQPQHF. The DNA for the CDR3 is TGTGCCAGCAGTTCCTATAGCAATCAGCCCCAGCATTTT.

The V and J genes are TRBV7-9 and TRBJ2-7; D is unclear. This CDR3 has 13 amino acids. Germline CDR1 is SEHNR and CDR2 is FQNEAQ (reference sequence). Trimming removed 4 bases at V and 7 bases at J, with 14 bases between. In nucleotides, the CDR3 is TGTGCCAGCAGCTCCCCGATAAAGTGGGAGCAGTACTTC. Translating gives CASSSPIKWEQYF.

This clone was counted only a few times. The chain has TRBV30 and TRBJ1-1; no firm D call. Germline V CDR1 and CDR2: GTSNPN, SVGIG (reference sequence). The CDR3 loop spans 13 amino acids. The ends were cut back, 4 bases at V and 4 bases at J, with 13 bases in the middle. CDR3 in amino acids: CAWTPFGPTEAFF. DNA for the CDR3: TGTGCCTGGACTCCCTTCGGGCCCACTGAAGCTTTCTTT.

The gene calls are TRBV19 and TRBJ2-3; D uncertain. The CDR3 extends over 17 amino acids. V was pared by 0 bases and J by 6 bases, with 19 bases between. The germline V gene encodes CDR1 LNHDA and CDR2 SQIVND (reference sequence). The CDR3 protein is CASSIDRSGRLGDTQYF. CDR3 nucleotides: TGTGCCAGTAGTATAGATCGATCAGGCCGCTTAGGGGATACGCAGTATTTT.

This chain connects TRBV2 to TRBJ2-1; possible D gene TRBD1, 6 bases. The CDR3 has 14 amino acids. The germline V gene has CDR1 SNHLY and CDR2 FYNNEI. V was pared by 4 bases and J by 9 bases, with 16 bases between. CDR3 DNA sequence: TGTGCCAGCAGTGTGCCGGACAGCACTAGTGAGCAGTTCTTC. Amino acids: CASSVPDSTSEQFF.

The chain is built from TRBV27 and TRBJ2-7, with D perhaps TRBD1 or TRBD2 (5 bases each). The CDR3 totals 13 residues. Deletions cut 6 bases from V and 3 bases from J, with 12 bases between. The V gene's germline CDR1 is MNHEY and CDR2 SMNVEV (reference sequence). The CDR3, as DNA: TGTGCCAGCAGCCACCGTGGGGGCTACGAGCAGTACTTC. It encodes CASSHRGGYEQYF.